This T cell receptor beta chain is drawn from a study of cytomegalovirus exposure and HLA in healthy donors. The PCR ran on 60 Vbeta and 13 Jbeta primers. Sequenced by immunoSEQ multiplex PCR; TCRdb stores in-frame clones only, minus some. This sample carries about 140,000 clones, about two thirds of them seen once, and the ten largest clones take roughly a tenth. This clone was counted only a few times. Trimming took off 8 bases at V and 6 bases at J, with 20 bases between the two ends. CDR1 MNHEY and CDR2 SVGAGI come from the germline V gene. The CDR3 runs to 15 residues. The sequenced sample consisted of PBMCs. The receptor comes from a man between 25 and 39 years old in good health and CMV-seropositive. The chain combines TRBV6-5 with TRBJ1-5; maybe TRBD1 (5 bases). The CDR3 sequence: CASSAGREGSQPQHF. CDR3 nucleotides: TGTGCCAGCTCAGCCGGCAGGGAGGGAAGTCAGCCCCAGCATTTT.